This T cell receptor (beta chain) came from a study of tumor and adjacent non-tumor tissue in lung cancer. For the study at large: There were roughly 11 adenocarcinoma, 2 squamous cell carcinoma and 1 small cell lung cancer cases.

RNA was extracted from bulk tissue without any cell sorting. Comments on this clonotype: What it binds is not known. Possible read error: a much larger clone is one base away.

The germline V gene has CDR1 SQVTM and CDR2 ANQGSEA. V lost 3 bases and J lost 4, with 9 bases in between. The CDR3 loop spans 12 amino acids. Whole-study results and caveats: Top 100 clones took a larger repertoire share in normal lung.

TCRbeta libraries were built with three rounds of nested PCR, modified from ARM-PCR. In TCRdb, the multiplex PCR reads were re-called with MiXCR into one record per CDR3 protein. Of 90,000 or so distinct CDR3 sequences listed, about 66% are singletons. The genes are TRBV29-1 and TRBJ1-1; D gene unclear. This TCR came from a man aged 65 to 85 with non-small cell lung cancer. Specimen: lung tumor tissue. CDR3 sequence: CSVEADGTEAFF. The CDR3 region has the DNA TGCAGCGTTGAGGCGGACGGCACTGAAGCTTTCTTT.